The clone carrying this TCR beta chain came up a few times. What it binds is unknown. The data belong to a study of T-cell memory formation after mild COVID-19. Overall study results and limits: Some clones that responded were present in memory (sampled pre-infection), which suggests cross-reactive memory joined.

TCRdb processed the 5' RACE reads anew with MiXCR; each CDR3 protein has one entry. The sample holds fewer than 550,000 distinct CDR3 sequences, about 19% seen once. CDR3 length: 17 residues. The sample taken for sequencing was PBMCs or a T cell subset sorted from them (not recorded which). This sequence originates from an adult woman who had mild COVID-19 (a few samples of this study predate the infection). Cell type and time point are not known. The V gene is TRBV21-1, the J gene TRBJ2-1. TRBV21-1 is described as a pseudogene. The CDR3 region has the DNA TGTGCCAGCAGCACCCACCTGGCGGGGACTACCTACAATGAGCAGTTCTTC. Translated: CASSTHLAGTTYNEQFF.